Listed below are T cell receptor beta chains from one sample, sequenced in a study of T-cell reconstitution after alpha-beta-depleted transplantation in children. TCRdb re-analysed the PCR reads in MiXCR, keeping a single row per CDR3 protein. The sample has about 540,000 distinct CDR3 sequences, about 16% seen once; the top ten hold 3% to 3.5%. The sequenced sample was PBMCs from the stem cell graft donor, obtained from the stem cell graft. The receptors come from a human donor who donated a stem cell graft to a child with acute lymphoblastic leukemia. The CDR3 runs from the conserved cysteine through the conserved F or W. A D gene is named only where the DNA matches it firmly. Expanded clones are given a class, and other clones once, few, many or no size at all.

CDR3 protein,CDR3 DNA,V gene,J gene,clone size,D gene
CASSSWTSNEQFF,TGCGCCAGCAGCTCATGGACTAGTAATGAGCAGTTCTTC,TRBV5-1,TRBJ2-1,few,TRBD2
CASTIDYSYNEQFF,TGTGCCAGCACCATAGATTACTCCTACAATGAGCAGTTCTTC,TRBV6-1,TRBJ2-1,-,-
CASSLPGLPNRGEQFF,TGTGCCAGCAGCTTACCGGGACTCCCTAATCGGGGTGAGCAGTTCTTC,TRBV7-3,TRBJ2-1,few,-
CASSSLAGDDYEQYF,TGTGCCAGCAGCTCGCTAGCGGGAGATGATTACGAGCAGTACTTC,TRBV13,TRBJ2-7,-,TRBD2
CASSLASGGGFYEQYF,TGTGCCAGCAGTTTGGCTAGCGGAGGTGGGTTCTACGAGCAGTACTTC,TRBV6-2/TRBV6-3,TRBJ2-7,few,TRBD2
CASSLATNSYEQYF,TGCGCCAGCAGCTTGGCCACTAACTCCTACGAGCAGTACTTC,TRBV5-1,TRBJ2-7,few,-
CASSSTGIYGYTF,TGTGCCAGCAGTTCTACAGGGATCTATGGCTACACCTTC,TRBV27,TRBJ1-2,few,-
CASSTTQGNTEAFF,TGTGCCAGCAGCACAACCCAGGGGAACACTGAAGCTTTCTTT,TRBV11-2,TRBJ1-1,few,-
CASRPGPGHYGYTF,TGTGCCAGCAGACCAGGCCCAGGCCACTATGGCTACACCTTC,TRBV12-3/TRBV12-4,TRBJ1-2,-,-
CASSPSVRGTEAFF,TGTGCCAGCTCACCATCGGTCAGGGGCACTGAAGCTTTCTTT,TRBV18,TRBJ1-1,-,-
CSGLDRSSGNTIYF,TGCAGCGGTCTCGACAGGTCCTCTGGAAACACCATATATTTT,TRBV29-1,TRBJ1-3,-,-
CASSPNRGYNEQFF,TGTGCCAGCAGCCCCAACCGCGGGTACAATGAGCAGTTCTTC,TRBV3-1,TRBJ2-1,-,-
CASTGPSGRNEQFF,TGCGCCAGCACAGGGCCTAGCGGGAGAAATGAGCAGTTCTTC,TRBV10-2,TRBJ2-1,-,TRBD2
CSARRGDGYTF,TGCAGTGCTAGACGAGGGGATGGCTACACCTTC,TRBV20-1,TRBJ1-2,-,-
CASSSSGAFYEQYF,TGTGCCAGCAGCAGTAGCGGGGCCTTCTACGAGCAGTACTTC,TRBV7-8,TRBJ2-7,few,TRBD2
CASSFGRGYNELFF,TGTGCCAGCAGCTTCGGCAGGGGGTACAATGAGCTGTTCTTC,TRBV7-9,TRBJ2-1,once,TRBD1
CASRDIDSGNTIYF,TGTGCCAGCAGGGACATAGACTCTGGAAACACCATATATTTT,TRBV7-9,TRBJ1-3,-,-
CSARVSLAGHLENEQFF,TGCAGTGCTAGAGTAAGTCTAGCGGGACACCTCGAGAATGAGCAGTTCTTC,TRBV20-1,TRBJ2-1,few,TRBD2
CASSLPGDGFYEQYF,TGTGCCAGCAGTTTACCGGGAGACGGATTCTACGAGCAGTACTTC,TRBV27,TRBJ2-7,-,-
CASRPGLAGHTQYF,TGTGCCAGCAGACCGGGACTAGCGGGCCATACGCAGTATTTT,TRBV7-9,TRBJ2-3,-,TRBD2
CASSQFMLSDNEQFF,TGCGCCAGCAGCCAGTTCATGCTCTCAGACAATGAGCAGTTCTTC,TRBV4-1,TRBJ2-1,-,-
CASRLGYGQGRYEQYF,TGCGCCAGCAGGCTTGGGTACGGACAGGGACGCTACGAGCAGTACTTC,TRBV5-1,TRBJ2-7,few,TRBD1